This T cell receptor (beta chain) was profiled in a study of T cells in Graves' hyperthyroidism and ophthalmopathy. Overall study results and limits: Most thyroid clonotypes that were expanded above 0.001 also turned up in blood.

This clonotype was observed many times. Antigen unknown. Germline values: CDR1 MNHNS, CDR2 SASEGT. The ends were cut back, 2 bases at V and 2 bases at J, with 6 bases in the middle. This CDR3 spans 13 amino acids. Amplified regions were TCR beta CDR3 sequences from RNA transcripts. TCR CDR3 underwent first-round RT-PCR with the HTBI primer set. One entry per CDR3 protein results from TCRdb running MiXCR on the multiplex PCR reads. The sample shows approximately 640,000 distinct CDR3 sequences, roughly 17% of them seen only once. The specimen sequenced was blood. This clonotype originated in a middle-aged man with Graves' hyperthyroidism. V is TRBV6-1 and J is TRBJ1-2; no clear D. For the CDR3, the DNA is TGTGCCAGCAGTGAATACGGAAACTATGGCTACACCTTC. It codes for CASSEYGNYGYTF.